Below are 8 T cell receptor beta chains sequenced from a single sample in a study of T-cell memory formation after mild COVID-19. TCRdb redid the calling of the 5' RACE reads with MiXCR, one entry per CDR3 protein. The sample shows fewer than 650,000 distinct CDR3 sequences, roughly 22% of them seen only once. The sequenced material came from PBMCs or a T cell subset sorted from them (not recorded which). Receptors originate from an adult woman who had mild COVID-19 (a few samples of this study predate the infection). Cell type and time point are not known.

This clonotype showed up just a few times. The chain carries TRBV9 and TRBJ2-4; 7 bases map to TRBD2. Germline CDR1 SGDLS, CDR2 YYNGEE. The CDR3 is 16 amino acids. The V and J ends lost 4 bases and 0 bases, in that order; junction bases with no gene match: 7. In DNA, the CDR3 is TGTGCCAGCAGCAACAAGGCGGGAGTAGCCAAAAACATTCAGTACTTC. It codes for CASSNKAGVAKNIQYF.

The chain recombines TRBV15 with TRBJ2-7, with 7 bases that match TRBD2. Germline V gene lookup returns CDR1 LNHNV and CDR2 YYDKDF (reference sequence). The trim removed 1 base at V and 3 bases at J, leaving 6 bases unmatched. The CDR3 contains 15 residues. The CDR3 loop reads CATSRARGGLYEQYF. CDR3 sequence (DNA): TGTGCCACCAGCAGAGCCCGCGGGGGTCTCTACGAGCAGTACTTC. Complete variable domain (other parts from reference TRBV15 and TRBJ2-7): DAMVIQNPRYQVTQFGKPVTLSCSQTLNHNVMYWYQQKSSQAPKLLFHYYDKDFNNEADTPDNFQSRRPNTSFCFLDIRSPGLGDTAMYLCATSRARGGLYEQYFGPGTRLTVT.

The chain's CDR3 is CASSQGSGGGYTF. The DNA of the CDR3 is TGTGCCAGCAGCCAAGGGAGCGGGGGCGGCTACACCTTC. The J gene is TRBJ1-2, the V gene TRBV7-3; TRBD1 is a possible D gene (6 bases). Trimming removed 5 bases at V and 8 bases at J, with 15 bases between. Germline CDR1 SGHTA, CDR2 FQGTGA. This CDR3 is built from 13 residues.

This chain joins TRBV5-1 and TRBJ2-7; no reliable D call. Germline CDR1 is SGHRS and CDR2 is YFSETQ. This CDR3 spans 17 amino acids. The V and J ends lost 0 bases and 0 bases respectively, with 16 bases between them. CDR3 sequence (DNA): TGCGCCAGCAGCTTGGGGGTTCTTTACGGTTCCTCCTACGAGCAGTACTTC. This encodes CASSLGVLYGSSYEQYF. The full variable domain, completed using reference TRBV5-1 and TRBJ2-7, is KAGVTQTPRYLIKTRGQQVTLSCSPISGHRSVSWYQQTPGQGLQFLFEYFSETQRNKGNFPGRFSGRQFSNSRSEMNVSTLELGDSALYLCASSLGVLYGSSYEQYFGPGTRLTVT.

This clonotype was seen at least ten times. V and J are TRBV27 and TRBJ2-3; 12 bases line up with TRBD2. Germline CDR1 is MNHEY and CDR2 is SMNVEV (reference sequence). CDR3 length: 18 amino acids. Trimming took 4 bases from V and 3 from J; bases not matched to a gene: 11. CDR3: CASSYLDRLAGETDTQYF. CDR3 in DNA: TGTGCCAGCAGTTATCTAGACCGACTAGCGGGAGAGACAGATACGCAGTATTTT.

The rearrangement links TRBV7-8 to TRBJ2-7; 10 positions agree with TRBD2. CDR3 size: 16 residues. Germline values: CDR1 SGHVS, CDR2 FQNEAQ. V shed 1 base and J 1 base; nucleotides not matched to a gene: 4. In DNA form, the CDR3 reads TGTGCCAGCAGCTTAGAGGGACTAGCGTTGTCCTACGAGCAGTACTTC. Its protein product is CASSLEGLALSYEQYF.

The CDR3 sequence is CSVAPGTGNGYTF. The CDR3 DNA sequence: TGCAGCGTTGCTCCCGGGACAGGGAATGGCTACACCTTC. The chain is built from TRBV29-1 and TRBJ1-2; the match to TRBD1 covers 9 bases. The CDR3 spans 13 residues. Germline lookup yields CDR1 SQVTM and CDR2 ANQGSEA. The junction had 6 bases not matched to a gene; V was cut back by 4 bases and J by 6 bases.

This rearrangement joins TRBV7-2 to TRBJ1-1; 7 positions match TRBD1. The V gene's germline CDR1 is SGHTA and CDR2 FQGNSA. V was clipped by 7 bases and J by 2 bases; unmatched bases: 7. This CDR3 has 14 residues. The chain's CDR3 is CASTIQGPNTEAFF. The DNA for the CDR3 is TGTGCCAGCACCATACAGGGGCCAAACACTGAAGCTTTCTTT. The whole variable domain, filled in from reference TRBV7-2 and TRBJ1-1, reads GAGVSQSPSNKVTEKGKDVELRCDPISGHTALYWYRQSLGQGLEFLIYFQGNSAPDKSGLPSDRFSAERTGGSVSTLTIQRTQQEDSAVYLCASTIQGPNTEAFFGQGTRLTVV.